The present entry profiles one T cell receptor beta chain with its context. Its antigen is as yet unknown. CDR1 is SNHLY, CDR2 FYNNEI, per germline. The CDR3 is 14 residues long. The junction had 8 bases not matched to a gene; V was cut back by 6 bases and J by 6 bases. Treatment given: some 20 received Ad26.COV2.S at low or high dose, single or two shots; 5 received placebo; per-sample allocation not given. Material that was analyzed had been drawn on day 63 after the first vaccine or placebo injection. The data stem from a study of Ad26.COV2.S vaccination and SARS-CoV-2 variants. Study information: COV1001, an Ad26.COV2.S trial, supplied this vaccine-arm donor. Study outcomes and limitations: The authors reported substantial breadth in spike-specific CD8+ and CD4+ T cell responses after vaccination. Measurements of TCR breadth and depth may have given underestimates of the total T cell responses.

Sequencing was performed with immunoSEQ multiplex PCR; in TCRdb, only in-frame clones are kept and a portion is missing. The sample lists more than 300,000 clones; approximately 86% were seen once. V and J are TRBV2 and TRBJ2-7, with 10 bases aligning to TRBD2. The clonotype originates from a person aged 18-60 years who received the Ad26.COV2.S COVID-19 vaccine or a placebo. The sample consisted of peripheral blood, taken in a trial of Ad26.COV2.S vaccine versus placebo. The CDR3 loop is CASRVSGGAGEQYF. DNA for the CDR3: TGTGCCAGCAGAGTCAGCGGGGGGGCAGGCGAGCAGTACTTC. Full variable domain (missing parts from reference TRBV2 and TRBJ2-7): EPEVTQTPSHQVTQMGQEVILRCVPISNHLYFYWYRQILGQKVEFLVSFYNNEISEKSEIFDDQFSVERPDGSNFTLKIRSTKLEDSAMYFCASRVSGGAGEQYFGPGTRLTVT.